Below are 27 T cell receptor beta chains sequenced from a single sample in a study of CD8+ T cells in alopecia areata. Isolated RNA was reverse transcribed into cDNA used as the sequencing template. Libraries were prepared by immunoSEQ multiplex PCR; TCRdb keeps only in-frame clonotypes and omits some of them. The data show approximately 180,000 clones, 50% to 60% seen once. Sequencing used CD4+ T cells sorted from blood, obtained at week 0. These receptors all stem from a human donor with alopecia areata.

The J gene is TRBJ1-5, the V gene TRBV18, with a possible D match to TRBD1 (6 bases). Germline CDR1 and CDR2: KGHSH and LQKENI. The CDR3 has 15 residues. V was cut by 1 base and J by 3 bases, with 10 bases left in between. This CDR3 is CASSPQGQDNQPQHF. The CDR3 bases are TGTGCCAGCTCACCACAGGGACAAGACAATCAGCCCCAGCATTTT. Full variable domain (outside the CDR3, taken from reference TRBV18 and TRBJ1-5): NAGVMQNPRHLVRRRGQEARLRCSPMKGHSHVYWYRQLPEEGLKFMVYLQKENIIDESGMPKERFSAEFPKEGPSILRIQQVVRGDSAAYFCASSPQGQDNQPQHFGDGTRLSIL.

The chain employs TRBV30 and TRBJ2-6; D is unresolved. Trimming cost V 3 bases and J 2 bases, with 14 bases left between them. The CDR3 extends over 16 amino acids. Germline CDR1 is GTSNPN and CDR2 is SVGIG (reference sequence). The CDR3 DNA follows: TGTGCCTGGAGAGCGATGGTGGCGGCTGGGGCCAACGTCCTGACTTTC. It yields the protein CAWRAMVAAGANVLTF.

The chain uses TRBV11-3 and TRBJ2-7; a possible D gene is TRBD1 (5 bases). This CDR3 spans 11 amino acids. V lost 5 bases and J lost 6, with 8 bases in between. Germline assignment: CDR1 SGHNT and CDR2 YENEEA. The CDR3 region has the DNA TGTGCCAGCAGCGAAGGGGTCGAGCAGTACTTC. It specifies CASSEGVEQYF.

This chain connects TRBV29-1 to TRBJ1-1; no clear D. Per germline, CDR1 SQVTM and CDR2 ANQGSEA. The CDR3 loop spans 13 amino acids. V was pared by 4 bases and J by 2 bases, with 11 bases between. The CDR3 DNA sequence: TGCAGCGTTGTGGGCAGGTTCAACACTGAAGCTTTCTTT. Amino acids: CSVVGRFNTEAFF.

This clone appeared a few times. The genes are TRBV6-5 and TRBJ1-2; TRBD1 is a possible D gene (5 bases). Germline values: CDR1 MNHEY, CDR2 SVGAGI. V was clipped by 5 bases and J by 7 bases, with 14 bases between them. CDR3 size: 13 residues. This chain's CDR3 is CASSPHSGFGYTF. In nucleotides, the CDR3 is TGTGCCAGCAGTCCTCACTCAGGGTTTGGCTACACCTTC.

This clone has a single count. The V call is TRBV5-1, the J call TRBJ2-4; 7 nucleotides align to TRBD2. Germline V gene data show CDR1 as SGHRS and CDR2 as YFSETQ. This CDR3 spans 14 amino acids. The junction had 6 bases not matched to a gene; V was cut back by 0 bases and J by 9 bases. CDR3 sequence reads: CASSLGQRDPIQYF. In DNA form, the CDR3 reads TGCGCCAGCAGCTTGGGCCAGCGGGACCCCATTCAGTACTTC.

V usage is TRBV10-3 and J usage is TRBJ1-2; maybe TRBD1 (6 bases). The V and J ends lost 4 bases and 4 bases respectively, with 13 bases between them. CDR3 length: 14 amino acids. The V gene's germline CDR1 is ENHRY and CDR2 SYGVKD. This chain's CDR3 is CAISADRTSYGYTF. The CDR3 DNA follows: TGTGCCATCAGTGCCGACAGGACTAGCTATGGCTACACCTTC.

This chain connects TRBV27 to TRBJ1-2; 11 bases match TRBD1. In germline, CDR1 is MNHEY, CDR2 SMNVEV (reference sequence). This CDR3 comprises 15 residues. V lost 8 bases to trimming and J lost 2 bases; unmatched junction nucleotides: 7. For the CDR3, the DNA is TGTGCCAGCCGGACAGGGGGCCTTGCAAACTATGGCTACACCTTC. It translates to CASRTGGLANYGYTF.

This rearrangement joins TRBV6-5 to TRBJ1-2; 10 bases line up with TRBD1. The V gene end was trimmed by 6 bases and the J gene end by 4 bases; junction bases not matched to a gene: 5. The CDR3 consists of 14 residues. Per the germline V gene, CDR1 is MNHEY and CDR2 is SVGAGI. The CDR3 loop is CASRSGQGLYGYTF. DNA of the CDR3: TGTGCCAGCAGGTCGGGACAGGGGCTCTATGGCTACACCTTC.

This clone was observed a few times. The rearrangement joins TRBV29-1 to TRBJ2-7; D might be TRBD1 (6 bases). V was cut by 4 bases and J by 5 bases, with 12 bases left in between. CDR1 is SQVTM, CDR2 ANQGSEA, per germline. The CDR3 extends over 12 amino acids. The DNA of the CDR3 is TGCAGCGTTGGTGGGGGCACGGACGAGCAGTACTTC. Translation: CSVGGGTDEQYF.

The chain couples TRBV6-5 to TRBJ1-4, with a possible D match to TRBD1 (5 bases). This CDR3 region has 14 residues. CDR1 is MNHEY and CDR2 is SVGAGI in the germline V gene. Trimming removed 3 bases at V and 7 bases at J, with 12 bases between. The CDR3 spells CASSYWQGVEKLFF. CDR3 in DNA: TGTGCCAGCAGTTATTGGCAGGGAGTTGAAAAACTGTTTTTT.

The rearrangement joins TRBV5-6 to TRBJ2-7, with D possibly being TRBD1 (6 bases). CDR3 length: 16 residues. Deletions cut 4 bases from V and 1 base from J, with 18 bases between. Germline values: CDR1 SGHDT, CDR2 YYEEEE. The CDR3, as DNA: TGTGCCAGCAGCCCCACGGGTTTACAGGGATCCTACGAGCAGTACTTC. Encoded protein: CASSPTGLQGSYEQYF.

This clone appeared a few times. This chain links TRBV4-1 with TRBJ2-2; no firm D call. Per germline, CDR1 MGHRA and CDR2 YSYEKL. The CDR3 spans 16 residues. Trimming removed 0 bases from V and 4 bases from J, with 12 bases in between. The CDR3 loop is CASSQDSGHPTGELFF. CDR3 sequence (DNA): TGCGCCAGCAGCCAAGATTCTGGGCATCCCACCGGGGAGCTGTTTTTT.

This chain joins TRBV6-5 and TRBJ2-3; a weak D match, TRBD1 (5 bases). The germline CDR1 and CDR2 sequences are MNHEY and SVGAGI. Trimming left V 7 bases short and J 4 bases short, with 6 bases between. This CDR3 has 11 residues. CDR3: CASIQADTQYF. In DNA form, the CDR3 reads TGTGCCAGCATACAGGCAGATACGCAGTATTTT.

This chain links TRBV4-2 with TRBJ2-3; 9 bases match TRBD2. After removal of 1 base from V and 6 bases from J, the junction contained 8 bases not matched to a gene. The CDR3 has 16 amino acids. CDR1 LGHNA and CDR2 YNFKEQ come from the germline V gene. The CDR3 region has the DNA TGTGCCAGCAGCCAAGCTGGCGGGGGGGCGATGGATACGCAGTATTTT. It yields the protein CASSQAGGGAMDTQYF.

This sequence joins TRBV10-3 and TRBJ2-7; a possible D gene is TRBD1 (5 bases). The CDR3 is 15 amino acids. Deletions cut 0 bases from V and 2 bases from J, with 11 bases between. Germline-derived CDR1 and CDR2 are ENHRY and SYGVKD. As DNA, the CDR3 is TGTGCCATCAGTGAGTCGAAAAGGGGAACCTACGAGCAGTACTTC. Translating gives CAISESKRGTYEQYF.

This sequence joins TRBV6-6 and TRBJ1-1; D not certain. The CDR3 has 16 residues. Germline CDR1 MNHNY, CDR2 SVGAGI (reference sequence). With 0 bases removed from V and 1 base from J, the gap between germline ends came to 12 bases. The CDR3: CASSYSIFDKNTEAFF. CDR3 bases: TGTGCCAGCAGTTACTCGATTTTTGACAAGAACACTGAAGCTTTCTTT.

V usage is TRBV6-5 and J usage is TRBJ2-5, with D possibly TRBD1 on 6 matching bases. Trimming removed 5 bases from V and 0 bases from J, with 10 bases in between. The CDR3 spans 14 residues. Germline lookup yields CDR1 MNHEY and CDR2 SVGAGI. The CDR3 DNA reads TGTGCCAGCAGTGATAGGACAGACCAAGAGACCCAGTACTTC. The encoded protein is CASSDRTDQETQYF.

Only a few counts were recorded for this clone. The CDR3 DNA reads TGCAGCGTTGGGCCTGGCGGGGTGAACACTGAAGCTTTCTTT. Translating gives CSVGPGGVNTEAFF. The genes are TRBV29-1 and TRBJ1-1; unclear D gene. The CDR3 loop spans 14 amino acids. Trimming left V 4 bases short and J 0 bases short, with 12 bases between. CDR1 is SQVTM, CDR2 ANQGSEA, per germline.

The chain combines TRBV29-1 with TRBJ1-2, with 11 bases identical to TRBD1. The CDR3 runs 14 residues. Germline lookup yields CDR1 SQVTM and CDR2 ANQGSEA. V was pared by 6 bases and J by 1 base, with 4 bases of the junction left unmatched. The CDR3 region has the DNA TGCAGCGTGGGAGGGACAGGGGGTAACTATGGCTACACCTTC. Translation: CSVGGTGGNYGYTF.

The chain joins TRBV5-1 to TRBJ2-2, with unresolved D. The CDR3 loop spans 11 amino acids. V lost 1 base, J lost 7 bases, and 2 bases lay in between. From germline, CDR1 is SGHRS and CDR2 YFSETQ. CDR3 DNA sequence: TGCGCCAGCAGCTTGCACGGGGAGCTGTTTTTT. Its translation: CASSLHGELFF.

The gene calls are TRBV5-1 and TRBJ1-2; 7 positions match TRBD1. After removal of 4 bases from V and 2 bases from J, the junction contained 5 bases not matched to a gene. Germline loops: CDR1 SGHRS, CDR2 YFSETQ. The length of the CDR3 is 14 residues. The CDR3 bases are TGCGCCAGCAGCCGGGGACAGACCAACTATGGCTACACCTTC. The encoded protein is CASSRGQTNYGYTF.

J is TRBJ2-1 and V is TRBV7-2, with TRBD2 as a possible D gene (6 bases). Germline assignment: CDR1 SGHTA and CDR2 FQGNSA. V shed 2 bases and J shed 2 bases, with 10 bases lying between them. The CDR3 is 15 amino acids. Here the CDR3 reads CASSLSTGAYNEQFF. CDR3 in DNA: TGTGCCAGCAGCTTATCAACGGGGGCCTACAATGAGCAGTTCTTC.

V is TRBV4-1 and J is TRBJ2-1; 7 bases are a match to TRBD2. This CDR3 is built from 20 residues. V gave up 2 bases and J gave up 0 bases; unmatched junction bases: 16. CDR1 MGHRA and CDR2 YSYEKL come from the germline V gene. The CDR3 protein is CASSQRTPSTSGGSYNEQFF. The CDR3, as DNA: TGCGCCAGCAGCCAACGGACCCCCTCCACGTCGGGGGGCTCCTACAATGAGCAGTTCTTC.

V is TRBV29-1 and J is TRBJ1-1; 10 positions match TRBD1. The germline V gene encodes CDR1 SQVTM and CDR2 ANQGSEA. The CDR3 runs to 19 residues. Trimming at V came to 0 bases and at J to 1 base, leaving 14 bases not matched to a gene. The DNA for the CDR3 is TGCAGCGTTGAAGATGGGAAGACAGGGGGCCCTATCGGGAACACTGAAGCTTTCTTT. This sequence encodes CSVEDGKTGGPIGNTEAFF. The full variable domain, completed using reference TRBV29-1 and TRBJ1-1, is SAVISQKPSRDICQRGTSLTIQCQVDSQVTMMFWYRQQPGQSLTLIATANQGSEATYESGFVIDKFPISRPNLTFSTLTVSNMSPEDSSIYLCSVEDGKTGGPIGNTEAFFGQGTRLTVV.

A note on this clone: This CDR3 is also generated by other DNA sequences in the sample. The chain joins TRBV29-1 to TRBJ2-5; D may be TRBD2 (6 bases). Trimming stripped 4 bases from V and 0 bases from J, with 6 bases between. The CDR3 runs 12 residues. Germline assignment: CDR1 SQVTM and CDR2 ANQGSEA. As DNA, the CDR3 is TGCAGCGTTGGGACTAACCAAGAGACCCAGTACTTC. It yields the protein CSVGTNQETQYF.

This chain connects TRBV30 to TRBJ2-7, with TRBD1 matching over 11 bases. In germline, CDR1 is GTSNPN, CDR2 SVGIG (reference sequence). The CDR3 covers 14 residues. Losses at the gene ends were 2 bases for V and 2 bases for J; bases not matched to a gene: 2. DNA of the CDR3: TGTGCCTGGAGTCGGGGACAGGGGGCCTACGAGCAGTACTTC. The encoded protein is CAWSRGQGAYEQYF.